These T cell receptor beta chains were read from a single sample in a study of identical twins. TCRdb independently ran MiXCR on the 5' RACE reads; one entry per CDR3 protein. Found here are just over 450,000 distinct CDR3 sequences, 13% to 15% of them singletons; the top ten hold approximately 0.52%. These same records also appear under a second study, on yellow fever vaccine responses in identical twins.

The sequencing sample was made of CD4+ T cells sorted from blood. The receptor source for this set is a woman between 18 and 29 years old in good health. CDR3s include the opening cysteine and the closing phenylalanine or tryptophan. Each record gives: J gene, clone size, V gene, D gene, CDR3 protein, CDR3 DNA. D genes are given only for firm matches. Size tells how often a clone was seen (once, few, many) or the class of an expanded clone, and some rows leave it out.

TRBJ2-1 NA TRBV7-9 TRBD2 CASSRLAGEPNEQFF TGTGCCAGCAGCCGCTTAGCGGGAGAACCGAATGAGCAGTTCTTC
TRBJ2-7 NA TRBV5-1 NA CASSLGAHEQYF TGCGCCAGCAGCTTGGGGGCTCACGAGCAGTACTTC
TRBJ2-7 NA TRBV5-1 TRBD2 CASSLRASGGAPFYEQYF TGCGCCAGCAGCTTGAGAGCTAGCGGGGGGGCTCCATTCTACGAGCAGTACTTC
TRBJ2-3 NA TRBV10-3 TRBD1 CAISDGDRVKGDTQYF TGTGCCATCAGTGACGGGGACAGGGTGAAGGGCGATACGCAGTATTTT
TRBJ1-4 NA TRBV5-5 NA CASSNRVTNEKLFF TGTGCCAGCAGCAACAGAGTAACTAATGAAAAACTGTTTTTT
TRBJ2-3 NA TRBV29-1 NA CSVEDPSGPLYF TGCAGCGTTGAAGATCCTTCGGGACCTCTGTATTTT
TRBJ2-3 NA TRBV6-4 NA CASSARKGDTQYF TGTGCCAGCAGTGCGAGAAAGGGAGATACGCAGTATTTT
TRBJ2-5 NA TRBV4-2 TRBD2 CASSQALAGYQETQYF TGTGCCAGCAGCCAAGCACTAGCGGGGTACCAAGAGACCCAGTACTTC
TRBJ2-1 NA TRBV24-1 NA CATSDSFVGSYNEQFF TGTGCCACCAGTGACAGTTTTGTCGGCTCCTACAATGAGCAGTTCTTC
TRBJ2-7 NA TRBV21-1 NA CASSKGTGWYEQYF TGTGCCAGCAGCAAAGGAACAGGGTGGTACGAGCAGTACTTC
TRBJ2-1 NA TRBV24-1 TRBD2 CATSDQRGGAINEQFF TGTGCCACCAGTGACCAGCGGGGGGGCGCTATAAATGAGCAGTTCTTC
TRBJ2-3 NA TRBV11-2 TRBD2 CASSLDRGGGGTDTQYF TGTGCCAGCAGCTTAGATCGGGGCGGGGGGGGCACAGATACGCAGTATTTT
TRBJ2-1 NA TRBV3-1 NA CASSQAPDSNEQFF TGTGCCAGCAGCCAAGCTCCGGACTCCAATGAGCAGTTCTTC
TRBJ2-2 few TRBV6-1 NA CASQGGRVNTGELFF TGTGCCAGCCAGGGGGGGAGGGTTAACACCGGGGAGCTGTTTTTT
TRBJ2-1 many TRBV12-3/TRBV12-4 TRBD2 CASSPPGLAETNEQFF TGTGCCAGCAGTCCGCCGGGACTAGCGGAGACAAATGAGCAGTTCTTC
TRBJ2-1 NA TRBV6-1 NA CASSDRASGANEQFF TGTGCCAGCAGTGACCGGGCCTCGGGGGCGAATGAGCAGTTCTTC
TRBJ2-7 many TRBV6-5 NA CASRKDSYEQYF TGTGCCAGCAGGAAAGACTCCTACGAGCAGTACTTC
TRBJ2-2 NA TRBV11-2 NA CASSSRPGTNTGELFF TGTGCCAGCAGCTCAAGGCCTGGGACGAACACCGGGGAGCTGTTTTTT